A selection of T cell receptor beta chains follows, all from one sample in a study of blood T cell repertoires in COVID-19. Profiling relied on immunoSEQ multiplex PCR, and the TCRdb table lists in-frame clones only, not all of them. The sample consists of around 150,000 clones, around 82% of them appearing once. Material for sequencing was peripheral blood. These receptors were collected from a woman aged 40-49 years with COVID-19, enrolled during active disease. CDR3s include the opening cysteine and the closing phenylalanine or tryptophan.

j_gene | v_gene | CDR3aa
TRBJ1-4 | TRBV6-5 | CASSYPKRPTNEKLFF
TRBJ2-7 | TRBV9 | CASSVGASGSYEQYF
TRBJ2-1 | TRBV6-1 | CASSERGWGEGVVGFF
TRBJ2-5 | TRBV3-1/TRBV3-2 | CASSQAGAGGEKTQYF
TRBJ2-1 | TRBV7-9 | CASSPWDRDLNEQFF
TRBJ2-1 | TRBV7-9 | CASSGGVWDNEQFF
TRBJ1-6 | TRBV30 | CAWSATGDSPLHF
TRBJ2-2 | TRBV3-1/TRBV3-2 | CASRPQPNTGELFF
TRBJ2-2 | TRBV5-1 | CASSLNTGELFF
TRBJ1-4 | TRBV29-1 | CSVRVEGEKLFF
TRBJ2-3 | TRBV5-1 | CASSFGRADTQYF
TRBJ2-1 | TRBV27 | CASSPGTSGYNEQFF
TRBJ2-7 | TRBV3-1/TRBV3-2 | CASSPQGYEQYF
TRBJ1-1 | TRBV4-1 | CASSQDQGGLEAFF
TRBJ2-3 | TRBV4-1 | CASSPLSSTDTQYF
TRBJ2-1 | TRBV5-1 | CASIGGTSGANNEQFF
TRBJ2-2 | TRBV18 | CASSPTRGQGGTGELFF
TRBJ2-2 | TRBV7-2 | CASSLGLAVTGELFF
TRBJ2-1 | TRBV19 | CASSIGSSGRKGEQFF
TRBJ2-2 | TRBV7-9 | CASIRTGTLTGELFF
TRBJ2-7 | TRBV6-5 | CASSYRDSNEQYF
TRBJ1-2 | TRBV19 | CASSIRDSTLYGYTF
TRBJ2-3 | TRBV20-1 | CSAYYNTQYF
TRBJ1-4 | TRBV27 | CASRGLGANEKLFF
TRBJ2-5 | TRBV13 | CASSSGQGDGETQYF
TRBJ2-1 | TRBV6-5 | CASYRDNYNEQFF
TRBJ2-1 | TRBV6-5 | CASSLNLEGAGAVLF
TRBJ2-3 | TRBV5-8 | CASSSNRGWADTQYF
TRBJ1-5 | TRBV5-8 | CASSQGTGIVNQPQHF
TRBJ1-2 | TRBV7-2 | CASRGGQDHGYTF
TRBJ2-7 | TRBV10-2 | CASSGVADEQYF
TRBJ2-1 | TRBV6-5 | CASRPQASDEQFF
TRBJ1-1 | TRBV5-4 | CASSLYGQKADEAFF
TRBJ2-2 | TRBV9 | CASSVGPGELAGELFF
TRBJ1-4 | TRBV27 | CASSFTPGTPNEKLFF
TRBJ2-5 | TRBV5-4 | CASSPLSGRGVETQYF
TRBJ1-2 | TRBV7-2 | CASSLDRRSYGYTF
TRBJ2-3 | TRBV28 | CASRTGTDTQYF
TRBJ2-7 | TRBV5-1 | CASSTGDFGTLEQYF
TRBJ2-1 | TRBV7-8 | CASSNLRGYNEQFF
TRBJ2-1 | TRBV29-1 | CSVALGGEQFF
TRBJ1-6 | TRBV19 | CASSRMKASSYNSPLHF
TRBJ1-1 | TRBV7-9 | CASSLGGRRQPNTEAFF